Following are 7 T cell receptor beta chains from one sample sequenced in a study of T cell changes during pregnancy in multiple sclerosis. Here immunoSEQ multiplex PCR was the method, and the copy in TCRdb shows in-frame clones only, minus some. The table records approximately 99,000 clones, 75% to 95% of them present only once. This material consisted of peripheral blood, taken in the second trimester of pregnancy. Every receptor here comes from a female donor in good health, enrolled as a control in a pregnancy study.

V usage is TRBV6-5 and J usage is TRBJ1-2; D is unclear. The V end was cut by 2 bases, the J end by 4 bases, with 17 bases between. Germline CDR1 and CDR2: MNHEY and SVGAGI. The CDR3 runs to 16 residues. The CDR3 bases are TGTGCCAGCAGTTACAATCGGAGGGCCCAAATCTATGGCTACACCTTC. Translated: CASSYNRRAQIYGYTF.

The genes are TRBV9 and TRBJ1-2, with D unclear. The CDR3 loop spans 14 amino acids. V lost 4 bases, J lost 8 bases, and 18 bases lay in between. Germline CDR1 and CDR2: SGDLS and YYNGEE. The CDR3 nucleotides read TGTGCCAGCAGCCCCGGACCGAACTCGGGGGGCTACACCTTC. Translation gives CASSPGPNSGGYTF.

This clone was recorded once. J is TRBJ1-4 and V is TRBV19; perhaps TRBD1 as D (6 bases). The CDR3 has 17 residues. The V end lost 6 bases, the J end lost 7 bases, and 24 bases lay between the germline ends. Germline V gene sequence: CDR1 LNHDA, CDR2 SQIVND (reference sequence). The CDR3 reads CASSTGRADRISEKLFF. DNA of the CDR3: TGTGCCAGTAGCACAGGGAGGGCAGACAGAATTAGTGAAAAACTGTTTTTT.

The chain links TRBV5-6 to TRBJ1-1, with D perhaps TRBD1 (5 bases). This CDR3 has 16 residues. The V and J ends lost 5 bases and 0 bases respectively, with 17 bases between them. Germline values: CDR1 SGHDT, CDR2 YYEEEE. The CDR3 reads CASSPPWGSLNTEAFF. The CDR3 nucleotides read TGTGCCAGCAGTCCCCCGTGGGGCAGTTTGAACACTGAAGCTTTCTTT.

DNA for the CDR3: TGCGCCAGCAGACCGAACAGGGATGTCGGGCGCGGCTACACCTTC. It yields the protein CASRPNRDVGRGYTF. The chain has TRBV5-1 and TRBJ1-2, with a tentative D call TRBD1 (6 bases). CDR1 is SGHRS and CDR2 is YFSETQ in the germline V gene. The CDR3 consists of 15 residues. Trimming removed 5 bases from V and 8 bases from J, with 22 bases in between. The whole variable domain, filled in from reference TRBV5-1 and TRBJ1-2, reads KAGVTQTPRYLIKTRGQQVTLSCSPISGHRSVSWYQQTPGQGLQFLFEYFSETQRNKGNFPGRFSGRQFSNSRSEMNVSTLELGDSALYLCASRPNRDVGRGYTFGSGTRLTVV.

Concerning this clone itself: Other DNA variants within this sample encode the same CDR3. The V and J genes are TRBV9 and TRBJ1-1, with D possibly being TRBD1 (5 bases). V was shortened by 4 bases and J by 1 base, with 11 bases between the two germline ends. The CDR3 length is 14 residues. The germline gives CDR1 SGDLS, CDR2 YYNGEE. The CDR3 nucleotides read TGTGCCAGCAGCCCTAGAACAGGGAACACTGAAGCTTTCTTT. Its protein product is CASSPRTGNTEAFF.

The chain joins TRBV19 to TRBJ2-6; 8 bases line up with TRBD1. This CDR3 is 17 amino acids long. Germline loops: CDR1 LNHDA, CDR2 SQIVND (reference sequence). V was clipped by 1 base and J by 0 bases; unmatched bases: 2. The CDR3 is CASSIGTGPSGANVLTF. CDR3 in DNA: TGTGCCAGTAGTATAGGGACAGGGCCCTCTGGGGCCAACGTCCTGACTTTC.